This T cell receptor (beta chain) came from a study of T cell changes during pregnancy in multiple sclerosis (dated by TCRdb to the late 2010s). Study-level background: In women with multiple sclerosis, the researchers looked at how the T cell repertoire shifted as pregnancy progressed.

Note on this clone: Its antigen specificity is not known. No base quality information exists; no much larger clone differs at one position.

Library preparation used the immunoSEQ multiplex PCR assay. In its TCRdb copy, this immuneACCESS table keeps in-frame sequences only and misses some clones. Where compared with another copy, unresolved V genes explain less than half of these, and the others have no known cause. The sample contains over 35,000 clones, around 93% of them found a single time. Together, the top ten hold about 8% of the sample. The germline V gene (reference sequence) specifies MNHEY as CDR1 and SMNVEV as CDR2. The CDR3 has 14 amino acids, counting the end cysteine and phenylalanine. Only the CDR3 DNA is retained, 42 bases long and in frame from the first base. V and J are truncated by 2 bases and 0 bases respectively, leaving an intervening sequence of 8 bases.

The TCR originated in a female donor with multiple sclerosis, enrolled in a pregnancy study. Sequenced here: CD8+ T cells from peripheral blood mononuclear cells, sampled in the third trimester of pregnancy. The rearranged chain carries TRBV27 and TRBJ2-7; perhaps TRBD1 is the D gene, with 5 bases matching. The DNA reads as follows: TGTGCCAGCAGTTTAAAGGGGTCCTCCTACGAGCAGTACTTC. Its amino acids are CASSLKGSSYEQYF.